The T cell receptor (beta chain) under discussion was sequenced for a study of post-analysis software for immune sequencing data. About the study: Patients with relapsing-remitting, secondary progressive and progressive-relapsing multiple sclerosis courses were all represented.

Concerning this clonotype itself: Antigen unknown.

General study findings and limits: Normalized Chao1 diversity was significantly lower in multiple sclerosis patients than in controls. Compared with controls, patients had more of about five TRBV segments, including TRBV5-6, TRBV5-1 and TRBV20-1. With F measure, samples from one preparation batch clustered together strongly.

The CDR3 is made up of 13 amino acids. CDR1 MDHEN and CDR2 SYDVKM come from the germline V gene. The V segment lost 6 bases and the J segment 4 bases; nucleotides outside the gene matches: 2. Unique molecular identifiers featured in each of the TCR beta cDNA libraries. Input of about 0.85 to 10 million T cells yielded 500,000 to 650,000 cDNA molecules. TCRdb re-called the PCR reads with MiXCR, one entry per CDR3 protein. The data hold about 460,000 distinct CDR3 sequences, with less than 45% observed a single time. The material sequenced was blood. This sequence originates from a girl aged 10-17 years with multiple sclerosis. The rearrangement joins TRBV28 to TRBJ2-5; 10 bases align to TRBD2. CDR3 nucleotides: TGTGCCAGCAGGAGGACTAGCGGAGAGACCCAGTACTTC. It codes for CASRRTSGETQYF.